This T cell receptor beta chain was sequenced in a study of beta chain features in type 1 diabetes. This clone has a handful of counts. Its antigen is still unknown. Notes on the study in general: Among patients with Type 1 diabetes, TCRB CDR3s were moderately but significantly shorter in every one of the four CD4+ subsets. Sequencing used cDNA, and cells with high TCR expression could therefore be over-represented.

The CDR3 has 16 amino acids. V shed 2 bases and J 9 bases; nucleotides not matched to a gene: 10. Germline lookup yields CDR1 SGHTA and CDR2 FQGNSA. Sorted populations were all over 95% pure. Reverse transcribing all isolated RNA meant expressed TCRB transcripts were sequenced. The protocol was immunoSEQ multiplex PCR, while the TCRdb copy is restricted to in-frame clones and leaves out a portion. The top ten hold 0.02% to 0.025% of the sample, which has about 900,000 clones, roughly 15% seen once. The TCR was taken from a woman aged 18 to 35 in good health. V is TRBV7-2 and J is TRBJ2-1, with TRBD2 matching over 10 bases. The specimen sequenced was naive CD4+ T cells from blood. The chain's CDR3 is CASSLFSSGRSSEQFF. CDR3 sequence (DNA): TGTGCCAGCAGCTTATTTAGTAGCGGGAGGTCCAGTGAGCAGTTCTTC.